Listed below are T cell receptor beta chains from one sample, sequenced in a study of OX40 agonist ivuxolimab in advanced cancers. Some clones are missing from TCRdb's copy, which holds only in-frame ones; the method was immunoSEQ multiplex PCR. This table has more than 40,000 clones, about 90% appearing once. Sequencing used CD4+ or CD8+ T cells sorted from blood, obtained in a trial of the OX40 agonist ivuxolimab. Receptor source: an adult with an advanced solid tumor such as melanoma, head and neck, liver or kidney cancer. The CDR3 runs from the conserved cysteine through the conserved F or W. A D gene is named only where the DNA matches it firmly. The size entry is marked missing in some rows and otherwise reads once, few, many or a size class.

TRBJ2-7	TRBV13	.	TRBD2	TGTGCCAGCAGCGGACTAGCGGGAGGGGGATACTCCTACGAGCAGTACTTC	CASSGLAGGGYSYEQYF
TRBJ2-2	TRBV9	.	TRBD2	TGTGCCAGCAGCGAGGGACTAGCGGGAGCCGGGGAGCTGTTTTTT	CASSEGLAGAGELFF
TRBJ2-3	TRBV27	.	.	TGTGCCAGCAGTTCCGATGGACATGGCACAGATACGCAGTATTTT	CASSSDGHGTDTQYF
TRBJ2-5	TRBV19	.	TRBD1	TGTGCCAGTAGCCCCCGGGACAGGGGTTTGGAGACCCAGTACTTC	CASSPRDRGLETQYF
TRBJ1-4	TRBV6-1	once	TRBD1	TGTGCCAGCAGTTCCCAACAGGGGGCAGGAGAAAAACTGTTTTTT	CASSSQQGAGEKLFF
TRBJ2-7	TRBV10-2	.	.	TGCGCCAGCAGTGAGCCCGACAGGTCGGCGTACGAGCAGTACTTC	CASSEPDRSAYEQYF
TRBJ2-7	TRBV27	.	.	TGTGCCAGCAGCCAGGGCTACGAGCAGTACTTC	CASSQGYEQYF
TRBJ2-4	TRBV5-1	.	.	TGCGCCAGCGGTTCCGGCAACTCCAAAAACATTCAGTACTTC	CASGSGNSKNIQYF
TRBJ2-7	TRBV2	.	.	TGTGCCAGCACGGACTACGAGCAGTACTTC	CASTDYEQYF
TRBJ2-1	TRBV7-3	.	TRBD2	TGTGCCAGCAGCTCCATAACTAGCGGGAGAACAAATGAGCAGTTCTTC	CASSSITSGRTNEQFF
TRBJ1-4	TRBV6-4	few	.	TGTGCCAGCAGTGACCCGAGAAACGGACGCGAAAAACTGTTTTTT	CASSDPRNGREKLFF
TRBJ2-7	TRBV7-2	.	.	TGTGCCAGCAGCTTAGCGATTGGGGCCTCCTACGAGCAGTACTTC	CASSLAIGASYEQYF
TRBJ2-1	TRBV5-1	.	.	TGCGCCAGCAGCTTTGACTCGAGCTCCTACAATGAGCAGTTCTTC	CASSFDSSSYNEQFF
TRBJ1-1	TRBV19	.	.	TGTGCCAGTAGTATCCTTGCCTCGAACACTGAAGCTTTCTTT	CASSILASNTEAFF
TRBJ2-7	TRBV11-3	.	TRBD2	TGTGCCAGCAGCCCTCGTGCGGGAGCGGGCGAGCAGTACTTC	CASSPRAGAGEQYF
TRBJ2-6	TRBV28	.	.	TGTGCCAGCAGTTTACAGGGAGCTGGGGCCAACGTCCTGACTTTC	CASSLQGAGANVLTF
TRBJ1-1	TRBV15	.	.	TGTGCCACCAGCAGAGGGTTCGTTGAGGGCAACACTGAAGCTTTCTTT	CATSRGFVEGNTEAFF
TRBJ1-4	TRBV7-2	.	.	TGTGCCAGCAGCTTAGGCCCAGCAACTAATGAAAAACTGTTTTTT	CASSLGPATNEKLFF
TRBJ2-2	TRBV20-1	.	.	TGCAGTGCTAAGAACACCGGGGAGCTGTTTTTT	CSAKNTGELFF
TRBJ1-4	TRBV2	.	.	TGTGCCAGCAGTGAAGCGCTTCGTGTCGGAAATGAAAAACTGTTTTTT	CASSEALRVGNEKLFF
TRBJ2-3	TRBV18	.	.	TGTGCCAGCTCCGCCCCTAACACAGATACGCAGTATTTT	CASSAPNTDTQYF
TRBJ2-5	TRBV7-2	.	.	TGTGCCAGCAGCCGGTCTTGGGCCGGAGAGACCCAGTACTTC	CASSRSWAGETQYF
TRBJ2-5	TRBV6-1	.	TRBD1	TGTGCCAGCATTCCCGGCAGGGGGGAGACCCAGTACTTC	CASIPGRGETQYF
TRBJ1-1	TRBV2	.	TRBD1	TGTGCCAGCAGTGGACCGACAGGGGGGGACACTGAAGCTTTCTTT	CASSGPTGGDTEAFF
TRBJ2-3	TRBV9	.	TRBD1	TGTGCCAGCAGCGTAGTGGGACAGGGCACAGATACGCAGTATTTT	CASSVVGQGTDTQYF
TRBJ2-7	TRBV7-9	.	.	TGTGCCAGCAGCCCCGGATTAATATACGAGCAGTACTTC	CASSPGLIYEQYF
TRBJ2-2	TRBV9	.	.	TGTGCCAGCAGCGTAGCTGCGAACACCGGGGAGCTGTTTTTT	CASSVAANTGELFF
TRBJ2-7	TRBV11-3	.	.	TGTGCCAGCAGCTTTTTATCCTACGAGCAGTACTTC	CASSFLSYEQYF
TRBJ2-2	TRBV10-3	.	TRBD1	TGTGCCATCTCAAGGGACAGGGGGAATTCAAACACCGGGGAGCTGTTTTTT	CAISRDRGNSNTGELFF
TRBJ2-7	TRBV9	.	.	TGTGCCAGCAGCGTAGGATCGCTATCCTACGAGCAGTACTTC	CASSVGSLSYEQYF
TRBJ2-7	TRBV28	.	TRBD2	TGTGCCAGCAGAACTAGCGGGGGGCGATACGAGCAGTACTTC	CASRTSGGRYEQYF
TRBJ1-2	TRBV28	.	.	TGTGCCAGCAGTTACCCATCGTCGGGCTACACCTTC	CASSYPSSGYTF
TRBJ2-2	TRBV10-1	.	.	TGCGCCAGCAATGCAAGGGTCACCGGGGAGCTGTTTTTT	CASNARVTGELFF
TRBJ2-3	TRBV20-1	.	.	TGCAGCGTCTGGAAGGGCGATACGCAGTATTTT	CSVWKGDTQYF
TRBJ1-1	TRBV18	.	.	TGTGCCAGCTCACGACGGGGGGGATGGAACACTGAAGCTTTCTTT	CASSRRGGWNTEAFF
TRBJ1-4	TRBV15	.	TRBD1	TGTGCCACCAGCGGACAGGTAGCCGGCGAAAAACTGTTTTTT	CATSGQVAGEKLFF
TRBJ1-6	TRBV27	.	.	TGTGCCAGCAGTTTATTGGCAGGGGTGCGGAATTCACCCCTCCACTTT	CASSLLAGVRNSPLHF
TRBJ2-7	TRBV4-1	.	TRBD1	TGCGCCAGCAGCCAAGATCGACAGGGAAGATCGCGCTACGAGCAGTACTTC	CASSQDRQGRSRYEQYF
TRBJ2-7	TRBV10-1	.	.	TGCGCCAGCAGAGCGGGGCAGGGGCCCTACGAGCAGTACTTC	CASRAGQGPYEQYF